This TCR beta chain was sequenced in a study of blood T cell repertoires in COVID-19. This clone was counted a few times. Libraries were prepared by immunoSEQ multiplex PCR; TCRdb keeps only in-frame clonotypes and omits some of them. The table lists approximately 210,000 clones, around 84% of them singletons. V lost 3 bases and J lost 8, with 16 bases in between. From germline, CDR1 is SEHNR and CDR2 FQNEAQ (reference sequence). The CDR3 is made up of 14 amino acids. The chain employs TRBV7-9 and TRBJ1-1; tentative D call: TRBD1 (5 bases). This receptor was taken from a human donor in a cohort sampled during active COVID-19. Material for sequencing was peripheral blood. CDR3 in amino acids: CASSFREAGVEAFF. DNA for the CDR3: TGTGCCAGCAGCTTTCGGGAGGCGGGGGTGGAAGCTTTCTTT. The full variable domain, with the rest looked up from reference TRBV7-9 and TRBJ1-1, is DTGVSQNPRHKITKRGQNVTFRCDPISEHNRLYWYRQTLGQGPEFLTYFQNEAQLEKSRLLSDRFSAERPKGSFSTLEIQRTEQGDSAMYLCASSFREAGVEAFFGQGTRLTVV.